Listed below are T cell receptor beta chains from one sample, sequenced in a study of T-cell reconstitution after alpha-beta-depleted transplantation in children. A single record per CDR3 protein comes from TCRdb applying MiXCR to the PCR reads. The sample has 200,000 to 300,000 distinct CDR3 sequences, roughly 23% seen once. The sequenced sample was PBMCs, obtained before TCRalphabeta/CD19-depleted stem cell transplant. The origin of the receptors is a girl under 10 years old with Fanconi anemia, due to receive a stem cell transplant. Both conserved end residues are trimmed from each CDR3.

cdr3_length v_call cdr3_aa
14 TRBV20-1 SARGPTSGAYNEQF
16 TRBV5-1 ASSLGPLGLSSYNEQF
13 TRBV3-1 ASSSRLAVGDTQY
16 TRBV11-2 ASSLEASAPSSYNEQF
12 TRBV20-1 SARAVISNQPQH
15 TRBV4-2 ASSRGLVALLAYEQY
16 TRBV6-5 ASSYRHRRGSGANVLT
13 TRBV12-3/TRBV12-4 ASSRGSFSTDTQY
10 TRBV20-1 SARAKTAKAF
9 TRBV29-1 SAGQVTEQY
14 TRBV20-1 SARDQGGRAWETQY
11 TRBV21-1 ASSKGQGETQY
12 TRBV20-1 SASGFRTGNTIY
9 TRBV20-1 SAREPSGQF
14 TRBV6-1 VSTPAGGPTNEKLF
14 TRBV5-6 ASRLSRDYRTDTQY
9 TRBV29-1 SVVSGNEQF
10 TRBV29-1 SVGGITYEQY
13 TRBV7-3 ASSLRQAYYNEQF
13 TRBV7-8 ASSLVWDPYNEQF
15 TRBV2 ASRFGGAGGLNTEAF
13 TRBV11-2 ASSLSGTAPYEQY
16 TRBV20-1 SATRPFTGLAGAYEQY
11 TRBV20-1 SAREERGFLRF
14 TRBV24-1 ATSDFERGGYNEQF
12 TRBV20-1 SARDPRVGQTQY
12 TRBV18 ASSLSSGRDEQF
13 TRBV2 ASSEERPNTGELF
13 TRBV20-1 SATDPGHPEETQY
13 TRBV20-1 SAKSSWWDYNEQF
13 TRBV6-1 ASSRDRAFNYGYT
10 TRBV29-1 SIFWAYNEQF
13 TRBV12-3/TRBV12-4 ASSPQGTGANVLT
10 TRBV7-9 ASSRPSYEQY